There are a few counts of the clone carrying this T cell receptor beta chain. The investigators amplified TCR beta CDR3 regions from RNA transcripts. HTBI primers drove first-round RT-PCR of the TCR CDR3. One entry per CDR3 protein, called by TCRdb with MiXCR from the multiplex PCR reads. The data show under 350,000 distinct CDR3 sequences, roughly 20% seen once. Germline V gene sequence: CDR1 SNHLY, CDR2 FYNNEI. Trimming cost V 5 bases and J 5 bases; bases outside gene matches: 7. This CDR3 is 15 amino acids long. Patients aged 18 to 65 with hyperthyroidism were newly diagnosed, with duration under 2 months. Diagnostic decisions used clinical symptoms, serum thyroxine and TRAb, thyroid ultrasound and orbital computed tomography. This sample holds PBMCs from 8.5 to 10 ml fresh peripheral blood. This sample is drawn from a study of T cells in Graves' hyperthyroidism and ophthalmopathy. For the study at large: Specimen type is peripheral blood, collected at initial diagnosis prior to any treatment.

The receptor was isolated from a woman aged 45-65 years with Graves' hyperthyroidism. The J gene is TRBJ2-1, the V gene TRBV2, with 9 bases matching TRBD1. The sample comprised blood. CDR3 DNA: TGTGCCAGCAGTTTGAGACAGGGGGTCAACAATGAGCAGTTCTTC. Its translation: CASSLRQGVNNEQFF.